The T cell receptor beta chain described here comes from a study of shared clonotypes between healthy human individuals. Study-wide results and caveats: Naive subsets typically showed greater estimated richness than memory subsets.

Clones were sequenced by immunoSEQ multiplex PCR, and TCRdb holds only the in-frame ones, with some missing. The sample lists more than 2,000,000 clones; just over 90% were seen once. This CDR3 is built from 15 residues. Trimming shortened V by 4 bases and J by 4 bases, and 16 bases separated the two germline ends. Germline loops: CDR1 LNHDA, CDR2 SQIVND (reference sequence). As for this clone: The antigen is unknown.

This sequence joins TRBV19 and TRBJ1-1; tentatively, D is TRBD1 (5 bases). This clonotype originated in a man younger than 35 in good health. Some clones in this sample may be carry-over from other donors' samples. The sequenced material came from naive CD4+ T cells from PBMCs. The subset denotes: CD45RA+ positively selected. This CDR3 is CASSTVRRAVTEAFF. CDR3 DNA: TGTGCCAGTAGTACCGTCCGCAGGGCGGTCACTGAAGCTTTCTTT.